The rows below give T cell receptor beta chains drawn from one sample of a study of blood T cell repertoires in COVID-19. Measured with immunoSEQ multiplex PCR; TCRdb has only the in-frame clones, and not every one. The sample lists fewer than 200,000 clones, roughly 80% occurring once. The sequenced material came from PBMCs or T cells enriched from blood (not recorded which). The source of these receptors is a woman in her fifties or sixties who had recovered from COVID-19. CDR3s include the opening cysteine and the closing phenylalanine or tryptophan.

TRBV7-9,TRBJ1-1,CASSRKEGNTEAFF
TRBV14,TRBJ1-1,CASSQGRTEAFF
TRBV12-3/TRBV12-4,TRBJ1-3,CASSLGQGATIYF
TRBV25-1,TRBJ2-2,CATTSEGQGYTGELFF
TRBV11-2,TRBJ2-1,CASSQTGSPYNEQFF
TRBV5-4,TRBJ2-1,CASSPNYNEQFF
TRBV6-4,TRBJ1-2,CASSEGGEYTF
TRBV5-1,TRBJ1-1,CASSSGQGAFMNTEAFF
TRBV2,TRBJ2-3,CASSVSAFGADTQYF
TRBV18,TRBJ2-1,CASSSTSNEQFF
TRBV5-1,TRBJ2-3,CASSLIGGTSTDTQYF
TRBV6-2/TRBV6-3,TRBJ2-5,CASSYYPGLDRETQYF
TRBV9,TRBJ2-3,CASSVDGVPDTQYF
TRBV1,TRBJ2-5,CTSSPVGGSGEQETQYF
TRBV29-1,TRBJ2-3,CSVRWVEGTDTQYF
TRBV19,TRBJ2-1,CASSIDGDSSSYNEQFF
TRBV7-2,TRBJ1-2,CASSPQDRVRDGYTF
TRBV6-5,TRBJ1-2,CASSYSGLSGSGYTF
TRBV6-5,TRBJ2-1,CATRRTGPRDEQFF
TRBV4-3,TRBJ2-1,CASSQGLAGGEQFF
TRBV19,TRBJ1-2,CASSTRTGLTRGYTF
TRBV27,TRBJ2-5,CASSPRKETQYF
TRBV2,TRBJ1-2,CASRQQGNLLGYTF
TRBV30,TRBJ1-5,CAWSVLTPEQPQHF
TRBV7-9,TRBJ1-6,CASNRDTVNSPLHF
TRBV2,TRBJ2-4,CASSDAAQNIQYF
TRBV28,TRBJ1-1,CASSLGTEAFF
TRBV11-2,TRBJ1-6,CASSLDLGGISPLHF
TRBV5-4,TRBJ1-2,CASTDSNYGYTF
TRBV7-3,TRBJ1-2,CASSSQPGTGAYGYTF
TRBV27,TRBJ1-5,CASSLSSSYNQPQHF
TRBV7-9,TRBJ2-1,CASSSIGTSGTYNEQFF